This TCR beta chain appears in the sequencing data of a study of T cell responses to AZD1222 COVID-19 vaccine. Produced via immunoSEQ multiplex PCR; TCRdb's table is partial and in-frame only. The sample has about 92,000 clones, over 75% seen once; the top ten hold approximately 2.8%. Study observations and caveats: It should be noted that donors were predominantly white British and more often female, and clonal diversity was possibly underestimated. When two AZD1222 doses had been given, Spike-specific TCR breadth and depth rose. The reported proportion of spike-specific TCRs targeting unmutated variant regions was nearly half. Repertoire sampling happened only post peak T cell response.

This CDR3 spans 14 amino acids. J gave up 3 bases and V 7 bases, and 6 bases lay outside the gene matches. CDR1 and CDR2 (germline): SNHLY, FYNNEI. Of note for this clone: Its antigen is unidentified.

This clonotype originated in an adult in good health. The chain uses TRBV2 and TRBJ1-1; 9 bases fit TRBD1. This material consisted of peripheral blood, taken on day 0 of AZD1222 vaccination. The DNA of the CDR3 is TGTGCCAGCACCCAAACAGGGGGCCACACTGAAGCTTTCTTT. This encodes CASTQTGGHTEAFF.